These 19 T cell receptor beta chains originate from one sample sequenced in a study of blood T cells in healthy people across ages (dated by TCRdb to between 2015 and 2017). Library creation used 5' RACE. Sequencer: Illumina HiSeq 2500. A second PCR of roughly 7 to 12 cycles was run with a J-beta primer mix and a sample-barcoded 5' primer. TCRdb redid the processing of the public reads, applying fastp at Q25 and MiXCR, and retained in-frame beta chains. Here each entry gathers all rows of one CDR3 protein and keeps the most common genes and DNA. A total of about 1.6 million distinct CDR3 sequences appear in this sample, roughly 30% of them only once. Clones ranked in the top ten supply roughly 12% of the sample. Sequenced input: blood. The receptors were sampled from a woman between 25 and 40 years old in good health.

J is TRBJ1-1 and V is TRBV9, with D unclear. The ends were cut back, 2 bases at V and 1 base at J, with 12 bases in the middle. The CDR3 is 15 residues long. The germline V gene encodes CDR1 SGDLS and CDR2 YYNGEE. The DNA for the CDR3 is TGTGCCAGCAGCGTCGGGGTCGTGGGGAACACTGAAGCTTTCTTT. Translation: CASSVGVVGNTEAFF. Based on the CDR3 plus reference TRBV9 and TRBJ1-1, the full variable domain is DSGVTQTPKHLITATGQRVTLRCSPRSGDLSVYWYQQSLDQGLQFLIQYYNGEERAKGNILERFSAQQFPDLHSELNLSSLELGDSALYFCASSVGVVGNTEAFFGQGTRLTVV.

V usage is TRBV4-1 and J usage is TRBJ1-4; D unclear. Germline-derived CDR1 and CDR2 are MGHRA and YSYEKL. This CDR3 spans 13 amino acids. The germline V and J ends were trimmed by 4 bases and 16 bases, with 19 bases remaining between them. The CDR3 nucleotides are TGCGCCAGCAGCCGCCTTGTAGGTCCATTACGGTTTTTT. Amino acids: CASSRLVGPLRFF.

This clonotype turned up a few times. J is TRBJ1-2 and V is TRBV15; D gene unclear. The CDR3 runs 14 residues. V was clipped by 2 bases and J by 6 bases, with 13 bases between them. The germline V gene has CDR1 LNHNV and CDR2 YYDKDF (reference sequence). CDR3 region: CATSRPHRTDGYTF. CDR3 coding DNA: TGTGCCACCAGCAGACCACATCGTACGGATGGCTACACCTTC.

This clonotype has just a few counts. The chain is built from TRBV3-1 and TRBJ2-3, with TRBD2 matching 12 bases. The CDR3 totals 18 residues. CDR1 is LGHDT and CDR2 is YNNKEL in the germline V gene (reference sequence). The V and J ends lost 2 bases and 0 bases, in that order; junction bases with no gene match: 6. This CDR3 is CASSQYLLAGGSTDTQYF. The CDR3 DNA sequence: TGTGCCAGCAGCCAATATTTGCTAGCGGGGGGGAGCACAGATACGCAGTATTTT.

A word on this clonotype: Possible read error: a much larger clone is one base away. The chain has TRBV27 and TRBJ2-1, with D perhaps being TRBD1 or TRBD2 (6 bases each). Trimming removed 11 bases from V and 7 bases from J, with 21 bases in between. Germline CDR1 MNHEY, CDR2 SMNVEV (reference sequence). CDR3 length: 14 residues. Here the CDR3 reads CARILRLGGNEQFF. CDR3 DNA sequence: TGTGCCCGCATCCTGAGGCTAGGGGGGAATGAGCAGTTCTTC.

This clonotype showed up just a few times. The V gene is TRBV7-8, the J gene TRBJ2-3; D is undetermined. Per the germline V gene, CDR1 is SGHVS and CDR2 is FQNEAQ. Between the trimmed V and J ends, which lost 1 base and 7 bases, there was a span of 12 bases. The length of the CDR3 is 14 residues. The CDR3, as DNA: TGTGCCAGCAGCTTAGGAGCCTTACCATATACGCAGTATTTT. Translated, it gives CASSLGALPYTQYF.

This clonotype was observed at least ten times. The genes are TRBV7-3 and TRBJ2-1, with a weak D call TRBD1 (6 bases). From germline, CDR1 is SGHTA and CDR2 FQGTGA. CDR3 length: 15 residues. Trimming stripped 2 bases from V and 3 bases from J, with 11 bases between. The DNA for the CDR3 is TGTGCCAGCAGCTTAGCAGGGACAAACTACAATGAGCAGTTCTTC. Translation: CASSLAGTNYNEQFF.

This clonotype has just a few counts. This chain connects TRBV3-1 to TRBJ2-6, with 9 nucleotides matching TRBD1. V shed 4 bases and J 1 base; nucleotides not matched to a gene: 8. This CDR3 has 18 amino acids. The germline V gene encodes CDR1 LGHDT and CDR2 YNNKEL (reference sequence). CDR3 sequence: CASSPWTGALSGANVLTF. CDR3 nucleotides: TGTGCCAGCAGCCCCTGGACAGGGGCCTTGTCTGGGGCCAACGTCCTGACTTTC.

This clonotype turned up a few times. This chain uses TRBV18 with TRBJ2-5; 9 nucleotides line up with TRBD1. The J call may be in error: the DNA end matches TRBJ2-7 better. This CDR3 region has 14 residues. Germline V gene data show CDR1 as KGHSH and CDR2 as LQKENI. The CDR3 protein is CASSPLGQGREQYF. DNA of the CDR3: TGTGCCAGCTCACCTTTGGGACAGGGCCGCGAGCAGTACTTC.

The chain joins TRBV10-3 to TRBJ1-1, with D maybe TRBD1 (5 bases). This CDR3 has 14 amino acids. CDR1 is ENHRY and CDR2 is SYGVKD in the germline V gene. Between the trimmed V and J ends, which lost 2 bases and 8 bases, there was a span of 15 bases. CDR3 DNA sequence: TGTGCCATCAGTGAGAGGCAAGGGGTTTGGGAAGCTTTCTTT. This codes for CAISERQGVWEAFF.

This clonotype was found a few times. The genes are TRBV2 and TRBJ1-2, with 7 bases matching TRBD1. Trimming took 1 base from V and 4 from J; bases not matched to a gene: 6. Germline V lookup: CDR1 SNHLY, CDR2 FYNNEI. This CDR3 spans 15 amino acids. The CDR3 DNA reads TGTGCCAGCAGTGAAGTTACAGGGGAGGTCTATGGCTACACCTTC. Its translation is CASSEVTGEVYGYTF.

The chain joins TRBV10-1 to TRBJ2-7; the match to TRBD2 covers 10 bases. The CDR3 loop spans 20 amino acids. CDR1 is WNHNN, CDR2 SYGVQD, per germline (reference sequence). V shed 11 bases, J shed 5 bases, and the junction held 30 bases outside the gene matches. The CDR3 DNA sequence: TGCGCCCGGCCGGGGGGTGGGGGGCTAGCGGGAGAAGACGGCCTACACGAGCAGTACTTC. Residues: CARPGGGGLAGEDGLHEQYF.

The V gene is TRBV7-9, the J gene TRBJ1-5, with 7 bases matching TRBD1. The CDR3 covers 17 residues. V trimming: 5 bases; J trimming: 9 bases; junction bases outside the gene matches: 19. In germline, CDR1 is SEHNR, CDR2 FQNEAQ (reference sequence). CDR3 protein: CASSPTTATGARWPQHF. CDR3 nucleotides: TGTGCCAGCAGCCCTACCACTGCTACAGGGGCCCGATGGCCCCAGCATTTT.

The chain uses TRBV2 and TRBJ1-2; perhaps TRBD1 as D (6 bases). The V end was cut by 11 bases, the J end by 3 bases, with 16 bases between. Germline assignment: CDR1 SNHLY and CDR2 FYNNEI. The CDR3 covers 13 residues. The CDR3 region is CARGGAADYGYTF. The CDR3 DNA is TGTGCCCGGGGGGGGGCAGCTGACTATGGCTACACCTTC.

This clonotype occurred a few times. V usage is TRBV2 and J usage is TRBJ2-1, with 8 bases lining up with TRBD2. J gave up 2 bases and V 8 bases, and 8 bases lay outside the gene matches. Germline V gene sequence: CDR1 SNHLY, CDR2 FYNNEI. The CDR3 length is 15 residues. The CDR3 coding sequence is TGTGCCAGCTCAGGGACTAGAGGGGCCTACAATGAGCAGTTCTTC. Translation: CASSGTRGAYNEQFF.

J is TRBJ1-4 and V is TRBV10-3; the match to TRBD1 covers 7 bases. This CDR3 spans 15 amino acids. With 6 bases clipped from V and 3 bases from J, the junction kept 7 bases outside the gene matches. Germline assignment: CDR1 ENHRY and CDR2 SYGVKD. For the CDR3, the DNA is TGTGCCATCAGCCCTACAGGGGAGGCTAATGAAAAACTGTTTTTT. It specifies CAISPTGEANEKLFF.

The rearrangement links TRBV7-2 to TRBJ1-1; maybe TRBD1 (6 bases). Trimming stripped 5 bases from V and 1 base from J, with 11 bases between. CDR3 size: 14 residues. CDR1 SGHTA and CDR2 FQGNSA come from the germline V gene. CDR3 nucleotide sequence: TGTGCCAGCAGCCTGGTGACAGGGAACACTGAAGCTTTCTTT. Translating gives CASSLVTGNTEAFF.

This clonotype has a count of ten or more. The genes are TRBV9 and TRBJ1-5; no clear D. Germline values: CDR1 SGDLS, CDR2 YYNGEE. The CDR3 sequence is 15 residues long. Between the trimmed V and J ends, which lost 3 bases and 0 bases, there was a span of 10 bases. The CDR3 DNA sequence: TGTGCCAGCAGCGCCCTCGGCCTTAGCAATCAGCCCCAGCATTTT. Protein sequence: CASSALGLSNQPQHF.

In regard to this clonotype: One end of the junction varies from germline; a read error may be responsible. This chain connects TRBV20-1 to TRBJ2-1; D call uncertain. This CDR3 contains 16 residues. Germline CDR1 is DFQATT and CDR2 is SNEGSKA (reference sequence). The CDR3 DNA sequence: TGCAGTGCTAGACCCTCTACCCATCTCTCCTACAGTGAGCAGTTCTTC. Translated: CSARPSTHLSYSEQFF.